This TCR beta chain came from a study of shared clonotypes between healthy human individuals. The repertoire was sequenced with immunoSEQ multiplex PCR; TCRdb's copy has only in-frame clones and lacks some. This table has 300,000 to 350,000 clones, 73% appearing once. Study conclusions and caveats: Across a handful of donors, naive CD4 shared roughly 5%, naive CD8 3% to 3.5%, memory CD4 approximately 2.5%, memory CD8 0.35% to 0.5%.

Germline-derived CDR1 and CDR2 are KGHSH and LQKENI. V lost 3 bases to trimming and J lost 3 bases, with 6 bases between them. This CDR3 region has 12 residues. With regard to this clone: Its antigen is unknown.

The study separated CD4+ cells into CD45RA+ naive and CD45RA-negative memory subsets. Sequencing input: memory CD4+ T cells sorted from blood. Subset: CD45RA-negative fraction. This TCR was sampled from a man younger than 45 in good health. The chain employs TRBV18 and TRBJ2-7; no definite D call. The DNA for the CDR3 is TGTGCCAGCTCACCGACACTCTACGAGCAGTACTTC. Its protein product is CASSPTLYEQYF.